This T cell receptor beta chain appears in the sequencing data of a study of control samples from healthy donors and cancer patients. The repertoire was sequenced with immunoSEQ multiplex PCR; TCRdb's copy has only in-frame clones and lacks some. The sample has about 130,000 clones; roughly 91% are singletons. This clonotype was obtained from a man between 45 and 60 years old with head and neck cancer. Sample: PBMCs.

CDR3 protein: CSVERGLATDTQYF. CDR3 nucleotide sequence: TGCAGCGTTGAGAGAGGACTAGCGACAGATACGCAGTATTTT. The rearrangement uses TRBV29-1 and TRBJ2-3, with 9 bases lining up with TRBD2. The CDR3 has 14 amino acids. V lost 3 bases and J lost 3; bases outside the gene matches: 4. CDR1 is SQVTM and CDR2 is ANQGSEA in the germline V gene.